These 22 T cell receptor beta chains share one sample of origin, sequenced in a study of blood T cells in healthy people across ages. Primed by a sample-barcoded 5' primer and a J-beta primer mix, a second PCR proceeded for about 6 to 12 cycles. Using its own MiXCR run on the 5' RACE reads, TCRdb lists one record per CDR3 protein. Among hundreds of thousands of distinct CDR3 sequences listed, around 48% were seen once. Sequenced material: blood. The receptors come from a man aged 80 or over in good health.

J is TRBJ2-7 and V is TRBV7-2, with D possibly called TRBD1 or TRBD2 (5 bases each). V gave up 1 base and J gave up 4 bases, with 14 bases separating them. Germline-derived CDR1 and CDR2 are SGHTA and FQGNSA. The CDR3 sequence is 15 residues long. As DNA, the CDR3 is TGTGCCAGCAGCTTAGAATCGTCCGAGGGGTACGAGCAGTACTTC. The encoded protein is CASSLESSEGYEQYF.

This clonotype was seen a handful of times. This sequence joins TRBV18 and TRBJ2-7, with a possible D match to TRBD2 (6 bases). This CDR3 comprises 14 residues. With 6 bases removed from V and 2 bases from J, the gap between germline ends came to 14 bases. CDR1 is KGHSH, CDR2 LQKENI, per germline. The CDR3 DNA reads TGTGCCAGCTCGCTCTGGGAGGAAACCTACGAGCAGTACTTC. Translating gives CASSLWEETYEQYF.

The rearrangement joins TRBV7-2 to TRBJ2-5; 8 bases map to TRBD2. V lost 4 bases and J lost 2; bases outside the gene matches: 6. The CDR3 spans 15 residues. Per the germline V gene, CDR1 is SGHTA and CDR2 is FQGNSA. CDR3 amino acids: CASSSRTSGQETQYF. CDR3 in DNA: TGTGCCAGCAGCTCCCGAACTAGCGGACAAGAGACCCAGTACTTC.

This chain uses TRBV29-1 with TRBJ2-3, with TRBD2 as a possible D gene (5 bases). This CDR3 has 12 amino acids. Trimming left V 6 bases short and J 4 bases short, with 11 bases between. The germline V gene has CDR1 SQVTM and CDR2 ANQGSEA. The CDR3 loop is CSVSPGSDTQYF. The CDR3 nucleotides are TGCAGCGTCTCACCGGGGTCAGATACGCAGTATTTT.

Details on this clonotype: This may stem from a read error, because a much larger clone lies one nucleotide away. The gene calls are TRBV6-5 and TRBJ2-6; D is perhaps TRBD2 (6 bases). Trimming took off 6 bases at V and 0 bases at J, with 12 bases between the two ends. In germline, CDR1 is MNHEY, CDR2 SVGAGI. The CDR3 is made up of 16 amino acids. The CDR3 bases are TGTGCCAGCAGGCTACTAGCCAGCTCTGGGGCCAACGTCCTGACTTTC. It codes for CASRLLASSGANVLTF.

The V gene is TRBV24-1, the J gene TRBJ2-1, with D uncertain. The CDR3 is 12 amino acids. The V and J ends lost 2 bases and 11 bases respectively, with 9 bases between them. Germline V lookup: CDR1 KGHDR, CDR2 SFDVKD. Here the CDR3 reads CATSDSVLQQFF. CDR3 DNA sequence: TGTGCCACCAGTGATTCAGTCCTCCAGCAGTTCTTC.

This clonotype was counted a few times. This chain joins TRBV7-9 and TRBJ1-2; D not certain. CDR3 length: 12 residues. CDR1 is SEHNR and CDR2 is FQNEAQ in the germline V gene (reference sequence). V gave up 1 base and J gave up 7 bases, with 7 bases separating them. The CDR3 loop is CASSLDLGGYTF. The CDR3 DNA follows: TGTGCCAGCAGCTTAGATCTGGGTGGCTACACCTTC.

The V call is TRBV30, the J call TRBJ2-7; TRBD2 aligns across 9 bases. The CDR3 runs 15 residues. Germline V gene sequence: CDR1 GTSNPN, CDR2 SVGIG (reference sequence). Germline trimming cut 1 base from V and 4 bases from J; bases unmatched to any gene: 8. CDR3: CAWSASRGGLYEQYF. CDR3 DNA sequence: TGTGCCTGGAGTGCTTCGCGGGGGGGCCTGTACGAGCAGTACTTC.

The V and J genes are TRBV4-3 and TRBJ2-5; 7 nucleotides agree with TRBD1. The V and J ends lost 0 bases and 0 bases, in that order; junction bases with no gene match: 7. Germline CDR1 and CDR2: LGHNA and YSLEER. This CDR3 has 17 residues. DNA of the CDR3: TGCGCCAGCAGCCAAGATCTGGGACAGCTGTACCAAGAGACCCAGTACTTC. Its translation is CASSQDLGQLYQETQYF.

The V gene is TRBV25-1, the J gene TRBJ1-2; D call uncertain. The CDR3 totals 12 residues. V lost 2 bases and J 7 bases, leaving 8 bases between the germline ends. From germline, CDR1 is MGHDK and CDR2 SYGVNS. CDR3 bases: TGTGCCAGCAGTGAAACAGTGGGTGGCTACACCTTC. This codes for CASSETVGGYTF.

This clonotype was detected once. The chain links TRBV27 to TRBJ2-7; perhaps TRBD2 as D (5 bases). The length of the CDR3 is 14 residues. Germline V gives CDR1 MNHEY, CDR2 SMNVEV (reference sequence). The ends were cut back, 4 bases at V and 2 bases at J, with 12 bases in the middle. DNA for the CDR3: TGTGCCAGCAGTTCCCGGACTGTTCCCTACGAGCAGTACTTC. It yields the protein CASSSRTVPYEQYF.

The DNA of the CDR3 is TGTGCCAGCAGTTCCCTCGAAGGGTGGAGGGTTGAAAAACTGTTTTTT. This encodes CASSSLEGWRVEKLFF. The chain carries TRBV12-3 or TRBV12-4 and TRBJ1-4; D ambiguous. This CDR3 region has 16 residues. V was pared by 4 bases and J by 7 bases, with 19 bases between.

J is TRBJ1-6 and V is TRBV30; no firm D call. The V and J ends lost 2 bases and 6 bases respectively, with 11 bases between them. The CDR3 runs 14 residues. The germline V gene has CDR1 GTSNPN and CDR2 SVGIG (reference sequence). The DNA of the CDR3 is TGTGCCTGGAGTAGTGTCAACCTTAATTCACCCCTCCACTTT. It translates to CAWSSVNLNSPLHF.

This sequence joins TRBV7-2 and TRBJ1-1; D not certain. V was cut by 5 bases and J by 4 bases, with 14 bases left in between. Germline V CDR1 and CDR2: SGHTA, FQGNSA. The length of the CDR3 is 14 residues. As DNA, the CDR3 is TGTGCCAGCAGCGTACGGTTGGACGCCACTGAAGCTTTCTTT. Encoded protein: CASSVRLDATEAFF. The entire variable domain, with the rest obtained from reference TRBV7-2 and TRBJ1-1, is as follows: GAGVSQSPSNKVTEKGKDVELRCDPISGHTALYWYRQSLGQGLEFLIYFQGNSAPDKSGLPSDRFSAERTGGSVSTLTIQRTQQEDSAVYLCASSVRLDATEAFFGQGTRLTVV.

The J gene is TRBJ2-5, the V gene TRBV12-3 or TRBV12-4; the D is unclear. Trimming took 6 bases from V and 2 from J, leaving 13 bases between them. The length of the CDR3 is 14 residues. The CDR3 protein is CASRARGLQETQYF. The CDR3 DNA follows: TGTGCCAGCAGAGCCCGTGGGCTACAAGAGACCCAGTACTTC.

The table lists this clonotype with a count of one. V usage is TRBV7-3 and J usage is TRBJ2-1; D is unclear. Per the germline V gene, CDR1 is SGHTA and CDR2 is FQGTGA. V was shortened by 5 bases and J by 4 bases, with 9 bases between the two germline ends. This CDR3 comprises 13 residues. CDR3 in DNA: TGTGCCAGCAGCATAAACCTATACAATGAGCAGTTCTTC. This codes for CASSINLYNEQFF.

The chain links TRBV12-3 or TRBV12-4 to TRBJ2-3; maybe TRBD1 (6 bases). The CDR3 length is 13 residues. With 6 bases removed from V and 6 bases from J, the gap between germline ends came to 13 bases. Here the CDR3 reads CASSLIQGDTQYF. In DNA form, the CDR3 reads TGTGCCAGCAGCCTTATTCAGGGGGATACGCAGTATTTT.

This chain joins TRBV4-3 and TRBJ2-1; TRBD2 is a possible D gene (5 bases). Germline V gene sequence: CDR1 LGHNA, CDR2 YSLEER. CDR3 length: 16 residues. V dropped 0 bases and J dropped 4 bases, with 13 bases sitting between them. The CDR3 region has the DNA TGCGCCAGCAGCCAAGATTCTAGCACATTATACAATGAGCAGTTCTTC. The encoded protein is CASSQDSSTLYNEQFF.

CDR3 sequence reads: CASSDEANQPQHF. CDR3 sequence (DNA): TGTGCCAGCAGTGATGAAGCCAATCAGCCCCAGCATTTT. The chain has TRBV2 and TRBJ1-5; no clear D gene. There are 13 residues in the CDR3. The germline gives CDR1 SNHLY, CDR2 FYNNEI. Trimming took 3 bases from V and 3 from J, leaving 6 bases between them.

This CDR3 reads CASSRGTAQETQYF. The CDR3, as DNA: TGCGCCAGCAGCCGCGGGACGGCACAAGAGACCCAGTACTTC. V gene TRBV5-1 combines with J gene TRBJ2-5, with D perhaps matching TRBD2 (6 bases). Germline CDR1 is SGHRS and CDR2 is YFSETQ. V was pared by 4 bases and J by 2 bases, with 12 bases between. The CDR3 is 14 amino acids.

The chain employs TRBV20-1 and TRBJ2-5, with D tentatively TRBD1 (6 bases). CDR3 size: 12 residues. Germline values: CDR1 DFQATT, CDR2 SNEGSKA (reference sequence). V was shortened by 1 base and J by 13 bases, with 16 bases between the two germline ends. The CDR3 nucleotides read TGCAGTGCTAGAGGGACAGCCCAAAGTCCGTACTTC. Protein sequence: CSARGTAQSPYF.

The V gene is TRBV5-1, the J gene TRBJ2-1, with D possibly being TRBD2 (6 bases). V gave up 0 bases and J gave up 5 bases, with 12 bases separating them. This CDR3 spans 15 amino acids. Germline V gives CDR1 SGHRS, CDR2 YFSETQ. The CDR3 sequence is CASSLVPGGDNEQFF. CDR3 sequence (DNA): TGCGCCAGCAGCTTGGTGCCCGGGGGTGACAATGAGCAGTTCTTC.